What follows are 19 T cell receptor beta chains derived from one specimen sequenced in a study of metastatic and nonmetastatic thyroid tumors. Thyroid surgery took place with no prior treatment in any patient. With MiXCR, TCRdb called clones anew from the PCR reads. This table has approximately 7,000 clones, roughly 27% appearing once. The sequenced material came from adjacent normal tissue. These receptors were taken from a male donor with papillary thyroid cancer or a benign thyroid nodule (not recorded which). Some clones in this sample may be carry-over from other donors' samples.

This clone was seen a handful of times. This chain uses TRBV19 with TRBJ2-7; the match to TRBD1 covers 10 bases. V trimming: 10 bases; J trimming: 5 bases; junction bases outside the gene matches: 14. Germline-derived CDR1 and CDR2 are LNHDA and SQIVND (reference sequence). This CDR3 comprises 15 residues. The CDR3 loop reads CATRSPRDRGNEQYF. CDR3 nucleotides: TGTGCCACCCGCTCGCCGCGGGACAGGGGAAACGAGCAGTACTTC.

Within the sample, this clone is medium-sized. The chain couples TRBV9 to TRBJ2-5; the match to TRBD2 covers 10 bases. Germline values: CDR1 SGDLS, CDR2 YYNGEE. The CDR3 totals 17 residues. V shed 0 bases, J shed 1 base, and the junction held 6 bases outside the gene matches. DNA for the CDR3: TGTGCCAGCAGCGTAGGAGCGGGAGGGCCCGGCCAAGAGACCCAGTACTTC. Protein sequence: CASSVGAGGPGQETQYF.

This clone occurred many times. The chain links TRBV12-5 to TRBJ1-3, with 9 positions matching TRBD1. Germline trimming cut 5 bases from V and 4 bases from J; bases unmatched to any gene: 12. CDR3 length: 17 amino acids. Germline CDR1 and CDR2: LGHNT and FRNRAP. The CDR3 coding sequence is TGTGCTAGTGGTGAGACCCGAGGACAGGGGACGGGAAACACCATATATTTT. This translates into CASGETRGQGTGNTIYF. The whole variable domain, filled in from reference TRBV12-5 and TRBJ1-3, reads DARVTQTPRHKVTEMGQEVTMRCQPILGHNTVFWYRQTMMQGLELLAYFRNRAPLDDSGMPKDRFSAEMPDATLATLKIQPSEPRDSAVYFCASGETRGQGTGNTIYFGEGSWLTVV.

This clone was recorded a few times. The chain employs TRBV6-6 and TRBJ2-1; 13 bases are shared with TRBD2. Germline V gene data show CDR1 as MNHNY and CDR2 as SVGAGI (reference sequence). This CDR3 comprises 17 residues. V dropped 7 bases and J dropped 0; count of bases not matched to a gene: 6. CDR3 nucleotides: TGTGCCAGCACCCGGACTAGCGGGAGATACTCCTACAATGAGCAGTTCTTC. Translation: CASTRTSGRYSYNEQFF.

In its sample, this clone was seen many times. The chain links TRBV11-2 to TRBJ2-7; no definite D call. V was trimmed by 4 bases and J by 7 bases, leaving 14 bases between them. CDR1 SGHAT and CDR2 FQNNGV come from the germline V gene. This CDR3 contains 13 residues. CDR3 loop: CASSSNSPSEQYF. CDR3 in DNA: TGTGCCAGCAGCTCCAACAGCCCCTCGGAGCAGTACTTC.

By sample fraction, this clone is medium-sized. The chain is built from TRBV3-1 and TRBJ1-2; possible D gene TRBD1, 5 bases. The CDR3 has 13 residues. Trimming pared 1 base from V and 8 bases from J, leaving 11 bases between. CDR1 LGHDT and CDR2 YNNKEL come from the germline V gene (reference sequence). The CDR3 nucleotides are TGTGCCAGCAGCCAAGCGGACACCTTAGGCTACACCTTC. Its translation: CASSQADTLGYTF.

This clone occurred a few times. The chain links TRBV5-1 to TRBJ2-3, with 8 bases that match TRBD2. Germline loops: CDR1 SGHRS, CDR2 YFSETQ. Trimming took 1 base from V and 1 from J; bases not matched to a gene: 5. The CDR3 totals 16 residues. The CDR3 reads CASSLLPAGGTDTQYF. The CDR3 DNA reads as TGCGCCAGCAGCTTGCTCCCAGCGGGAGGCACAGATACGCAGTATTTT.

J is TRBJ1-6 and V is TRBV20-1, with D unresolved. CDR3 length equals 11 residues. Germline V CDR1 and CDR2: DFQATT, SNEGSKA (reference sequence). V was cut by 3 bases and J by 14 bases, with 11 bases left in between. CDR3 protein: CSAREGETLHF. Written as DNA, the CDR3 is TGCAGTGCTAGGGAGGGAGAGACCCTCCACTTT.

The gene calls are TRBV27 and TRBJ1-1, with D unresolved. This CDR3 is 13 amino acids long. The germline V gene has CDR1 MNHEY and CDR2 SMNVEV (reference sequence). V gave up 2 bases and J gave up 5 bases, with 9 bases separating them. The CDR3 DNA is TGTGCCAGCAGTTTAACAGCGAGTACTGAAGCTTTCTTT. This encodes CASSLTASTEAFF.

The V call is TRBV4-2, the J call TRBJ1-1; 7 positions agree with TRBD1. Germline CDR1 LGHNA, CDR2 YNFKEQ. The CDR3 has 19 residues. Trimming cost V 8 bases and J 1 base; bases outside gene matches: 22. The chain's CDR3 is CASRPGRGGRGPGNTEAFF. CDR3 bases: TGTGCCAGCCGCCCGGGTCGGGGGGGGAGGGGGCCTGGGAACACTGAAGCTTTCTTT.

V is TRBV11-1 and J is TRBJ1-1; D call uncertain. Germline CDR1 reads SGHAT; CDR2 reads FQDESV (reference sequence). V was clipped by 1 base and J by 1 base, with 16 bases between them. The CDR3 has 17 residues. DNA of the CDR3: TGTGCCAGCAGCTTAGAAGGGCAGAGACCTAGGAACACTGAAGCTTTCTTT. Amino acid sequence: CASSLEGQRPRNTEAFF. Based on the CDR3 plus reference TRBV11-1 and TRBJ1-1, the full variable domain is EAEVAQSPRYKITEKSQAVAFWCDPISGHATLYWYRQILGQGPELLVQFQDESVVDDSQLPKDRFSAERLKGVDSTLKIQPAELGDSAMYLCASSLEGQRPRNTEAFFGQGTRLTVV.

The J gene is TRBJ2-7, the V gene TRBV4-1; 12 bases agree with TRBD1. The CDR3 covers 17 residues. Germline trimming cut 0 bases from V and 1 base from J; bases unmatched to any gene: 4. Germline CDR1 is MGHRA and CDR2 is YSYEKL. DNA of the CDR3: TGCGCCAGCAGCCAAGATCCGGGACAGGGGGCGTCCTACGAGCAGTACTTC. It yields the protein CASSQDPGQGASYEQYF.

This clone counts as medium-sized. The chain uses TRBV7-2 and TRBJ2-1; TRBD2 aligns across 10 bases. J gave up 7 bases and V 1 base, and 4 bases lay outside the gene matches. Germline CDR1 SGHTA, CDR2 FQGNSA. The CDR3 runs 15 residues. This chain's CDR3 is CASSLELAGVNEQFF. The CDR3 nucleotides are TGTGCCAGCAGCTTAGAGCTAGCGGGAGTGAATGAGCAGTTCTTC.

This clone was seen more than once but under ten times. The CDR3, as DNA: TGTGCCAGCAGCTTGGGCGGGAACTACGAGCAGTACTTC. Its protein is CASSLGGNYEQYF. J is TRBJ2-7 and V is TRBV5-5, with a possible D match to TRBD2 (6 bases). CDR1 is SGHKS, CDR2 YYEKEE, per germline (reference sequence). V dropped 0 bases and J dropped 3 bases, with 7 bases sitting between them. This CDR3 has 13 amino acids.

This clone rates as medium-sized (0.01 to 0.1%). V is TRBV13 and J is TRBJ2-1, with D unclear. From germline, CDR1 is PRHDT and CDR2 FYEKMQ (reference sequence). V was shortened by 4 bases and J by 8 bases, with 9 bases between the two germline ends. This CDR3 has 12 amino acids. The CDR3 here is CASSWPGDEQFF. CDR3 DNA sequence: TGTGCCAGCAGCTGGCCTGGGGATGAGCAGTTCTTC.

On this clone itself: A much larger clone sits a single nucleotide away, making a read error possible. The chain has TRBV7-9 and TRBJ2-6; no reliable D call. The CDR3 is made up of 15 amino acids. V shed 7 bases and J shed 0 bases, with 10 bases lying between them. Germline V gene lookup returns CDR1 SEHNR and CDR2 FQNEAQ (reference sequence). In nucleotides, the CDR3 is TGTGCCAGCATCCCCCCGTCCTCTGGGGCCAACGTCCTGACTTTC. It encodes CASIPPSSGANVLTF. Full variable domain (rest looked up from reference TRBV7-9 and TRBJ2-6): DTGVSQNPRHKITKRGQNVTFRCDPISEHNRLYWYRQTLGQGPEFLTYFQNEAQLEKSRLLSDRFSAERPKGSFSTLEIQRTEQGDSAMYLCASIPPSSGANVLTFGAGSRLTVL.

This clone was picked up a small number of times. The rearrangement links TRBV27 to TRBJ2-3, with 10 bases lining up with TRBD1. Germline V gives CDR1 MNHEY, CDR2 SMNVEV (reference sequence). The CDR3 runs 16 residues. Trimming took 4 bases from V and 2 from J; bases not matched to a gene: 6. In DNA, the CDR3 is TGTGCCAGCAGTTCCAGGGGACAGGGGTCCACAGATACGCAGTATTTT. This encodes CASSSRGQGSTDTQYF.

V and J are TRBV3-1 and TRBJ2-1; 10 bases agree with TRBD2. CDR3 size: 16 residues. Germline CDR1 LGHDT, CDR2 YNNKEL (reference sequence). Losses at the gene ends were 4 bases for V and 5 bases for J; bases not matched to a gene: 8. This CDR3 reads CASSPGRTSGNNEQFF. Here the CDR3 DNA reads TGTGCCAGCAGCCCAGGTAGGACTAGCGGCAACAATGAGCAGTTCTTC.

The V gene is TRBV6-2 or TRBV6-3, the J gene TRBJ2-2; D gene uncertain. CDR1 MNHEY and CDR2 SVGEGT come from the germline V gene. V was shortened by 6 bases and J by 7 bases, with 3 bases between the two germline ends. The CDR3 extends over 10 amino acids. In DNA, the CDR3 is TGTGCCAGCAGGGACGGGGAGCTGTTTTTT. This encodes CASRDGELFF.